Following are 14 T cell receptor beta chains from one sample sequenced in a study of T cell responses to AZD1222 COVID-19 vaccine. Clones were sequenced by immunoSEQ multiplex PCR, and TCRdb holds only the in-frame ones, with some missing. The table shows around 110,000 clones, with 92% occurring only once. The input for sequencing was peripheral blood, taken 28 days after the second AZD1222 dose. The receptors originated from an adult who received the AZD1222 COVID-19 vaccine.

The V and J genes are TRBV27 and TRBJ1-2, with D unresolved. V lost 6 bases and J 4 bases, leaving 12 bases between the germline ends. Per germline, CDR1 MNHEY and CDR2 SMNVEV (reference sequence). This CDR3 comprises 13 residues. The CDR3 DNA sequence: TGTGCCAGCAGGCGGGCAGGACCCTATGGCTACACCTTC. Amino acid sequence: CASRRAGPYGYTF.

The gene calls are TRBV6-5 and TRBJ1-2; the D gene is possibly TRBD1 (5 bases). The germline gives CDR1 MNHEY, CDR2 SVGAGI. V lost 4 bases, J lost 5 bases, and 14 bases lay in between. The CDR3 has 14 amino acids. The chain's CDR3 is CASSSQGGFYGYTF. The DNA for the CDR3 is TGTGCCAGCAGTTCCCAGGGAGGGTTTTATGGCTACACCTTC.

The J gene is TRBJ2-7, the V gene TRBV5-1; the match to TRBD1 covers 9 bases. Germline V gene lookup returns CDR1 SGHRS and CDR2 YFSETQ. The V segment lost 0 bases and the J segment 6 bases; nucleotides outside the gene matches: 7. The CDR3 loop spans 15 amino acids. The CDR3 DNA reads as TGCGCCAGCAGCTTGGGGCAGGGACAGGGAGGCGAGCAGTACTTC. Its protein is CASSLGQGQGGEQYF.

The chain recombines TRBV12-3 or TRBV12-4 with TRBJ1-1; no definite D call. Trimming took off 2 bases at V and 2 bases at J, with 6 bases between the two ends. This CDR3 contains 13 residues. CDR3 in amino acids: CASSLNFNTEAFF. For the CDR3, the DNA is TGTGCCAGCAGTTTAAATTTTAACACTGAAGCTTTCTTT.

The chain links TRBV6-5 to TRBJ2-7, with 7 bases lining up with TRBD1. Germline V CDR1 and CDR2: MNHEY, SVGAGI. The V and J ends lost 6 bases and 5 bases, in that order; junction bases with no gene match: 10. The CDR3 consists of 14 residues. The CDR3 coding sequence is TGTGCCAGCAGATCCCAAACAGGGGCCGACGAGCAGTACTTC. Translation: CASRSQTGADEQYF.

This clone turned up a few times. The gene calls are TRBV27 and TRBJ2-7; TRBD2 agrees at 7 bases. The CDR3 contains 16 residues. Per germline, CDR1 MNHEY and CDR2 SMNVEV (reference sequence). V was clipped by 6 bases and J by 2 bases; unmatched bases: 13. DNA of the CDR3: TGTGCCAGCAGCCGCCTAAATCAGGGACTACCCTACGAGCAGTACTTC. Encoded protein: CASSRLNQGLPYEQYF.

This chain joins TRBV15 and TRBJ2-1; D may be TRBD2 (5 bases). CDR1 LNHNV and CDR2 YYDKDF come from the germline V gene (reference sequence). The CDR3 runs 14 residues. Trimming shortened V by 2 bases and J by 4 bases, and 9 bases separated the two germline ends. CDR3 bases: TGTGCCACCAGCAGACATGGGGAGTACAATGAGCAGTTCTTC. Translated, it gives CATSRHGEYNEQFF.

The J gene is TRBJ2-6, the V gene TRBV27; D is undetermined. Germline V gives CDR1 MNHEY, CDR2 SMNVEV (reference sequence). The CDR3 consists of 14 residues. The V and J ends lost 2 bases and 4 bases respectively, with 6 bases between them. Here the CDR3 reads CASSLQDGANVLTF. The CDR3 DNA reads TGTGCCAGCAGTTTACAGGACGGGGCCAACGTCCTGACTTTC. The full variable domain, completed using reference TRBV27 and TRBJ2-6, is EAQVTQNPRYLITVTGKKLTVTCSQNMNHEYMSWYRQDPGLGLRQIYYSMNVEVTDKGDVPEGYKVSRKEKRNFPLILESPSPNQTSLYFCASSLQDGANVLTFGAGSRLTVL.

This chain connects TRBV6-4 to TRBJ2-3, with a tentative D call TRBD1 (5 bases). V was pared by 0 bases and J by 6 bases, with 13 bases between. In germline, CDR1 is MRHNA, CDR2 SNTAGT. This CDR3 comprises 15 residues. CDR3 bases: TGTGCCAGCAGTGACTCTGTTGGGGCAGGGGATACGCAGTATTTT. Residues: CASSDSVGAGDTQYF.

DNA of the CDR3: TGTGCCAGCAGCTTAAGCAGACAGGGACATGGCTACACCTTC. As protein: CASSLSRQGHGYTF. The genes are TRBV7-6 and TRBJ1-2; 7 positions agree with TRBD1. Unmatched junction bases numbered 6, after V lost 2 bases and J lost 6 bases. The CDR3 contains 14 residues. Germline V gene lookup returns CDR1 SGHVS and CDR2 FNYEAQ.

The gene calls are TRBV28 and TRBJ2-4, with D possibly TRBD1 on 7 matching bases. Trimming stripped 6 bases from V and 3 bases from J, with 15 bases between. Germline CDR1 and CDR2: MDHEN and SYDVKM. The CDR3 is 15 residues long. For the CDR3, the DNA is TGTGCCAGCAGACCAGGGGGGTTTGTCAAAAACATTCAGTACTTC. Translation gives CASRPGGFVKNIQYF.

The chain couples TRBV4-1 to TRBJ1-2; 7 nucleotides line up with TRBD1. This CDR3 has 16 amino acids. Germline CDR1 and CDR2: MGHRA and YSYEKL. Losses at the gene ends were 4 bases for V and 2 bases for J; bases not matched to a gene: 10. For the CDR3, the DNA is TGCGCCAGCAGCCTACCCCGCGACAGGGTAAACTATGGCTACACCTTC. Encoded protein: CASSLPRDRVNYGYTF.

The chain is built from TRBV7-8 and TRBJ2-2; no clear D gene. CDR3 length: 14 residues. CDR1 is SGHVS and CDR2 is FQNEAQ in the germline V gene. The V gene lost 8 bases and the J gene lost 1 base, with 11 bases spanning the gap. CDR3 region: CASQNYGNTGELFF. In nucleotides, the CDR3 is TGTGCCAGCCAAAACTACGGGAACACCGGGGAGCTGTTTTTT.

V gene TRBV29-1 combines with J gene TRBJ2-7, with TRBD1 as a possible D gene (5 bases). CDR1 is SQVTM and CDR2 is ANQGSEA in the germline V gene. The length of the CDR3 is 16 residues. V was clipped by 1 base and J by 0 bases, with 16 bases between them. The CDR3 spells CSVEGVGQGSSYEQYF. The CDR3 DNA reads as TGCAGCGTTGAAGGAGTAGGGCAGGGAAGCTCCTACGAGCAGTACTTC.